A single sample is the source of the 28 T cell receptor beta chains below, sequenced in a study of metastatic and nonmetastatic thyroid tumors. MiXCR re-clonotyped the PCR reads for TCRdb. The profile covers roughly 34,000 clones, with roughly 15% appearing a single time and under 20% taken by the ten largest. Not a single patient had been given any form of treatment at any point before undergoing thyroid surgery. The source material was blood. These receptors originate from a male donor with papillary thyroid cancer or a benign thyroid nodule (not recorded which). Some clones in this sample may be carry-over from other donors' samples.

By its share, this clone is medium-sized. The chain links TRBV6-1 to TRBJ2-2; 7 bases line up with TRBD1. Germline values: CDR1 MNHNS, CDR2 SASEGT. Trimming cost V 4 bases and J 2 bases; bases outside gene matches: 1. This CDR3 has 14 amino acids. The CDR3 DNA follows: TGTGCCAGCAGTGGACAGGGTAACACCGGGGAGCTGTTTTTT. Translating gives CASSGQGNTGELFF.

Ten or more counts support this clone. The chain recombines TRBV7-8 with TRBJ2-7; 8 positions match TRBD1. CDR3 length: 17 amino acids. Per germline, CDR1 SGHVS and CDR2 FQNEAQ. The ends lost 4 bases at V and 3 bases at J; junction bases unmatched: 14. DNA of the CDR3: TGTGCCAGCAGCTCCGGTGGACAGGGAAAGGGAAGCTACGAGCAGTACTTC. This translates into CASSSGGQGKGSYEQYF.

There are many counts of this clone. The CDR3 DNA reads TGCGCCAGCAGCTTTAGTATGGGTGAGCAGTTCTTC. Protein sequence: CASSFSMGEQFF. V and J are TRBV10-1 and TRBJ2-1, with D unclear. Germline assignment: CDR1 WNHNN and CDR2 SYGVQD (reference sequence). Trimming removed 6 bases at V and 9 bases at J, with 12 bases between. The length of the CDR3 is 12 residues.

There are many counts of this clone. This chain connects TRBV2 to TRBJ2-7, with D tentatively TRBD2 (6 bases). The length of the CDR3 is 14 residues. The V and J ends lost 3 bases and 2 bases respectively, with 11 bases between them. The germline CDR1 and CDR2 sequences are SNHLY and FYNNEI. CDR3 amino acids: CASSDWGVPYEQYF. The CDR3 DNA sequence: TGTGCCAGCAGTGACTGGGGGGTTCCCTACGAGCAGTACTTC.

A note on this clone: A much larger clone lies one base from this, so it may be a read error. The gene calls are TRBV5-6 and TRBJ1-2, with D unresolved. From germline, CDR1 is SGHDT and CDR2 YYEEEE. The V gene lost 5 bases and the J gene lost 3 bases, with 11 bases spanning the gap. CDR3 size: 13 residues. The CDR3 here is CASRAGVHYGYTF. CDR3 nucleotides: TGTGCCAGCAGAGCCGGGGTCCACTATGGCTACACCTTC.

This clone was seen ten or more times. V gene TRBV6-1 combines with J gene TRBJ1-1; D possibly corresponds to TRBD1 (5 bases). V lost 5 bases to trimming and J lost 6 bases, with 10 bases between them. This CDR3 comprises 12 residues. Per the germline V gene, CDR1 is MNHNS and CDR2 is SASEGT. The CDR3 loop reads CASSPGTAEAFF. The CDR3 DNA follows: TGTGCCAGCAGTCCCGGGACCGCTGAAGCTTTCTTT.

This clone was seen a few times. A much bigger clone sits one base away, suggesting this may be a read error. The chain links TRBV29-1 to TRBJ1-1; D gene uncertain. The CDR3 spans 15 residues. CDR1 and CDR2 from the germline V gene are SQVTM and ANQGSEA. As DNA, the CDR3 is TGCATCGTTGAAGTAAACAGCTTAAAGAACACTGAAGCTTTCTTT. As protein: CIVEVNSLKNTEAFF.

This clone was seen ten or more times. This sequence joins TRBV19 and TRBJ1-6, with TRBD1 matching over 7 bases. This CDR3 is 14 amino acids long. Losses at the gene ends were 4 bases for V and 7 bases for J; bases not matched to a gene: 4. Germline V gives CDR1 LNHDA, CDR2 SQIVND (reference sequence). This CDR3 reads CASSTGQANSPLHF. The CDR3 DNA sequence: TGTGCCAGTAGTACCGGACAGGCGAATTCACCCCTCCACTTT. Variable domain in full (rest from reference TRBV19 and TRBJ1-6): DGGITQSPKYLFRKEGQNVTLSCEQNLNHDAMYWYRQDPGQGLRLIYYSQIVNDFQKGDIAEGYSVSREKKESFPLTVTSAQKNPTAFYLCASSTGQANSPLHFGNGTRLTVT.

This clone is medium-sized within its sample. The chain combines TRBV2 with TRBJ1-6, with TRBD1 matching 8 bases. This CDR3 has 13 residues. V was pared by 6 bases and J by 10 bases, with 5 bases of the junction left unmatched. The germline gives CDR1 SNHLY, CDR2 FYNNEI. Written as DNA, the CDR3 is TGTGCCAGCAGGGCAGGGGGCGAATCACCCCTCCACTTT. This encodes CASRAGGESPLHF.

This clone has at least ten counts. The rearrangement links TRBV4-1 to TRBJ2-7; 7 bases map to TRBD2. Trimming removed 3 bases from V and 3 bases from J; junction bases left unmatched: 11. In germline, CDR1 is MGHRA, CDR2 YSYEKL. This CDR3 region has 16 residues. Written as DNA, the CDR3 is TGCGCCAGCAGCCACACCCCCTCGGGGGAGGGCTACGAGCAGTACTTC. Encoded protein: CASSHTPSGEGYEQYF.

With regard to this clone: One end of the junction is discordant with germline, which a read error may explain. The chain couples TRBV19 to TRBJ1-6, with D maybe TRBD1 (5 bases). The germline gives CDR1 LNHDA, CDR2 SQIVND (reference sequence). CDR3 length: 15 amino acids. The CDR3 here is CASCATGTNNSPFHF. The CDR3 DNA reads as TGCGCCAGTTGTGCCACCGGGACGAATAATTCACCCTTCCACTTT.

This clone was recorded at least ten times. V gene TRBV10-2 combines with J gene TRBJ2-7; 11 bases map to TRBD2. J lost 6 bases, V lost 5 bases, and 6 bases had no gene match. This CDR3 has 14 residues. Germline loops: CDR1 WSHSY, CDR2 SAAADI. Here the CDR3 DNA reads TGCGCCAGCAGTACCCTAGCGGGAGGACCCGAGCAGTACTTC. Translation gives CASSTLAGGPEQYF.

This clone has a count of ten or more. The chain joins TRBV30 to TRBJ1-3; D remains ambiguous. In germline, CDR1 is GTSNPN, CDR2 SVGIG (reference sequence). V lost 7 bases to trimming and J lost 2 bases, with 15 bases between them. The CDR3 loop spans 14 amino acids. The CDR3 loop reads CAFAGGFTGNTIYF. The CDR3 bases are TGTGCCTTCGCCGGTGGATTCACTGGAAACACCATATATTTT.

The chain carries TRBV18 and TRBJ2-5, with TRBD2 matching 9 bases. The CDR3 loop spans 17 amino acids. The ends lost 0 bases at V and 1 base at J; junction bases unmatched: 6. Germline-derived CDR1 and CDR2 are KGHSH and LQKENI. As DNA, the CDR3 is TGTGCCAGCTCACCACCGAGATTGACTAGCGGCCAAGAGACCCAGTACTTC. This gives the protein CASSPPRLTSGQETQYF.

The chain links TRBV6-1 to TRBJ2-7; TRBD2 agrees at 9 bases. CDR1 and CDR2 (germline): MNHNS, SASEGT. Losses at the gene ends were 2 bases for V and 4 bases for J; bases not matched to a gene: 0. The CDR3 spans 13 residues. The CDR3 loop is CASSELAGYEQYF. DNA for the CDR3: TGTGCCAGCAGTGAACTAGCGGGGTACGAGCAGTACTTC.

At least ten counts were recorded for this clone. V and J are TRBV20-1 and TRBJ1-3; no clear D gene. Trimming removed 5 bases at V and 0 bases at J, with 11 bases between. Germline V gene sequence: CDR1 DFQATT, CDR2 SNEGSKA (reference sequence). This CDR3 region has 14 residues. The CDR3 DNA is TGCAGTGCTCGAAGAGGGAGCTCTGGAAACACCATATATTTT. Its protein is CSARRGSSGNTIYF.

By frequency in the sample, this clone is medium-sized. The rearrangement joins TRBV12-3 or TRBV12-4 to TRBJ2-1; 15 positions agree with TRBD2. This CDR3 spans 14 amino acids. The V gene end was trimmed by 6 bases and the J gene end by 9 bases; junction bases not matched to a gene: 3. CDR3 sequence (DNA): TGTGCCAGCAGAAGGACTAGCGGGAGGGTTGAGCAGTTCTTC. Translation gives CASRRTSGRVEQFF.

At least ten counts were recorded for this clone. This chain's CDR3 is CASSLSSGYQETQYF. DNA of the CDR3: TGTGCCAGCAGCTTATCGTCAGGCTACCAAGAGACCCAGTACTTC. The chain couples TRBV7-9 to TRBJ2-5; D gene ambiguous. Trimming shortened V by 2 bases and J by 0 bases, and 10 bases separated the two germline ends. Per the germline V gene, CDR1 is SEHNR and CDR2 is FQNEAQ (reference sequence). CDR3 length: 15 amino acids.

This clone was recorded at least ten times. The chain is built from TRBV5-1 and TRBJ1-1; D perhaps matches TRBD1 (6 bases). The length of the CDR3 is 11 residues. Trimming shortened V by 4 bases and J by 11 bases, and 12 bases separated the two germline ends. Germline CDR1 is SGHRS and CDR2 is YFSETQ. The CDR3 protein is CASSATGRAFF. CDR3 in DNA: TGCGCCAGCAGCGCAACAGGGAGGGCTTTCTTT.

This clone was seen at least ten times. The chain recombines TRBV4-3 with TRBJ1-4, with no clear D. Germline assignment: CDR1 LGHNA and CDR2 YSLEER. CDR3 length: 17 residues. Trimming cost V 4 bases and J 0 bases, with 15 bases left between them. The CDR3 loop is CASSRGLGAATNEKLFF. CDR3 nucleotides: TGCGCCAGCAGCCGCGGGTTGGGTGCTGCAACTAATGAAAAACTGTTTTTT.

There are many counts of this clone. This chain connects TRBV6-1 to TRBJ1-5; D unclear. Germline values: CDR1 MNHNS, CDR2 SASEGT. V gave up 8 bases and J gave up 7 bases, with 15 bases separating them. The CDR3 runs 13 residues. The CDR3 reads CASRGLGNQPQHF. DNA of the CDR3: TGTGCCAGCCGAGGCCTGGGGAACCAGCCCCAGCATTTT.

The V and J genes are TRBV28 and TRBJ2-2; D is ambiguous. The V gene's germline CDR1 is MDHEN and CDR2 SYDVKM. Trimming removed 5 bases from V and 7 bases from J, with 11 bases in between. The CDR3 covers 13 residues. CDR3 region: CASSPQTIGELFF. CDR3 in DNA: TGTGCCAGCAGTCCCCAGACCATCGGGGAGCTGTTTTTT.

This clone appeared many times. The chain carries TRBV18 and TRBJ1-4; 7 bases line up with TRBD1. The V gene end was trimmed by 0 bases and the J gene end by 4 bases; junction bases not matched to a gene: 2. CDR3 size: 15 residues. Germline V gene data show CDR1 as KGHSH and CDR2 as LQKENI. The CDR3 coding sequence is TGTGCCAGCTCACCACCGTCAGGGGGTAATGAAAAACTGTTTTTT. It codes for CASSPPSGGNEKLFF.

Note on this clone: A single base separates this from a much larger clone, so it may be a read error. The sample holds other DNA sequences that translate to the same CDR3. The chain uses TRBV3-1 and TRBJ2-5; no clear D. CDR1 LGHDT and CDR2 YNNKEL come from the germline V gene (reference sequence). The CDR3 totals 13 residues. The CDR3 DNA is TGTGCCAGCAGCCAACGGAGCGAGGAGACCCAGTACTTT. Protein: CASSQRSEETQYF.

This clone was found many times. Written as DNA, the CDR3 is TGTGCCAGCAGCTTCCCCCAGGGCACTGAAGCTTTCTTT. Its protein is CASSFPQGTEAFF. This sequence joins TRBV7-9 and TRBJ1-1, with a tentative D call TRBD1 (5 bases). CDR3 length equals 13 residues. The V gene's germline CDR1 is SEHNR and CDR2 FQNEAQ (reference sequence). V was trimmed by 3 bases and J by 4 bases, leaving 9 bases between them.

This clone appeared many times. The chain joins TRBV2 to TRBJ2-2; D possibly corresponds to TRBD2 (5 bases). V lost 5 bases and J 3 bases, leaving 16 bases between the germline ends. The CDR3 extends over 16 amino acids. CDR1 and CDR2 from the germline V gene are SNHLY and FYNNEI. As DNA, the CDR3 is TGTGCCAGCAGTCCAGGAGGTAGCCGGGACACCGGGGAGCTGTTTTTT. As protein: CASSPGGSRDTGELFF.

Only one count was recorded for this clone. This chain links TRBV9 with TRBJ1-1; no reliable D call. The CDR3 runs to 15 residues. Between the trimmed V and J ends, which lost 3 bases and 3 bases, there was a span of 15 bases. Germline V gives CDR1 SGDLS, CDR2 YYNGEE. Here the CDR3 DNA reads TGTGCCAGCAGCGCCGGACCCTCCGAGGACACTGAAGCTTTCTTT. Amino acid sequence: CASSAGPSEDTEAFF.

This clone was seen only a few times. The V and J genes are TRBV12-3 or TRBV12-4 and TRBJ2-1; 10 nucleotides agree with TRBD2. With V trimmed by 4 bases and J by 13 bases, 7 bases remained unmatched. The CDR3 has 13 amino acids. The CDR3 region has the DNA TGTGCCAGCAGTTGGACTAGCGGTGCTGACCAGTTCTTC. Amino acid sequence: CASSWTSGADQFF.